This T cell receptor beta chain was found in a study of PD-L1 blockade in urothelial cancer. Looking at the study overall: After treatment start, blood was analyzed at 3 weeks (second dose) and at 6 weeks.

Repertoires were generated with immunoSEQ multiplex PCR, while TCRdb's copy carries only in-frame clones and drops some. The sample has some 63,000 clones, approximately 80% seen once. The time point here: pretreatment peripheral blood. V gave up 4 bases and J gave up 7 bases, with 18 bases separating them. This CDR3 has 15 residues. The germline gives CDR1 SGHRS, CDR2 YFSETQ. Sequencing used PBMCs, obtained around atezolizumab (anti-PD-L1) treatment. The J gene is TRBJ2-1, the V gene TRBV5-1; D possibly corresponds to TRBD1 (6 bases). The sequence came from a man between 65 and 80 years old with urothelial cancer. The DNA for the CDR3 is TGCGCCAGCAGCAAAAAACAGGACAGAACTAATGAGCAGTTCTTC. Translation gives CASSKKQDRTNEQFF.